This T cell receptor (beta chain) came from a study of T cell changes during pregnancy in multiple sclerosis. This clone was observed once. Sequencing was performed with immunoSEQ multiplex PCR; in TCRdb, only in-frame clones are kept and a portion is missing. The sample includes around 60,000 clones, roughly 92% of them seen just once. The CDR3 is 17 amino acids. V lost 4 bases, J lost 1 base, and 5 bases stayed unmatched. The germline CDR1 and CDR2 sequences are SGHDT and YYEEEE. This specimen consisted of peripheral blood, obtained in the second trimester of pregnancy. The chain joins TRBV5-6 to TRBJ2-2; 12 nucleotides line up with TRBD2. This sequence was found in a female donor with multiple sclerosis, enrolled in a pregnancy study. CDR3 coding DNA: TGTGCCAGCAGCCAAGGACTAGCGGGGAAGAACACCGGGGAGCTGTTTTTT. Translation gives CASSQGLAGKNTGELFF. The complete variable domain, with remaining parts taken from reference TRBV5-6 and TRBJ2-2, reads DAGVTQSPTHLIKTRGQQVTLRCSPKSGHDTVSWYQQALGQGPQFIFQYYEEEERQRGNFPDRFSGHQFPNYSSELNVNALLLGDSALYLCASSQGLAGKNTGELFFGEGSRLTVL.